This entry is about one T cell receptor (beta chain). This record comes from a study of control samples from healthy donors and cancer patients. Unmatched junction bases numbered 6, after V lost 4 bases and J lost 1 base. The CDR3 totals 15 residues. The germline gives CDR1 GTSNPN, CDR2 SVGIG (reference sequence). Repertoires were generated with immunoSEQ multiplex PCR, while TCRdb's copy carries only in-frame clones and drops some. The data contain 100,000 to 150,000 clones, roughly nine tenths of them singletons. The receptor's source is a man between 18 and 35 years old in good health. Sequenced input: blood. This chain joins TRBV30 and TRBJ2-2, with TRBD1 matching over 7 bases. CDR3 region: CAWIRGQMNTGELFF. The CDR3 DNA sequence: TGTGCCTGGATCCGGGGACAGATGAACACCGGGGAGCTGTTTTTT.